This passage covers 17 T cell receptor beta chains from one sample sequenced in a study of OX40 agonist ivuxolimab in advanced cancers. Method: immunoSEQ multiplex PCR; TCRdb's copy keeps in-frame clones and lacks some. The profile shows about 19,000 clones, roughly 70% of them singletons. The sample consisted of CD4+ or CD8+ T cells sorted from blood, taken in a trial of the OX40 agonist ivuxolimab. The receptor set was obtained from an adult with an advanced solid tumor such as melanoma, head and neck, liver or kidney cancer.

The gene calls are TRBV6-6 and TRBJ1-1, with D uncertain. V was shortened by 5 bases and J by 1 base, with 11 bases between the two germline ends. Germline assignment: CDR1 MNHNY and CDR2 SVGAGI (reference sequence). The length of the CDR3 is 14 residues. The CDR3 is CASSPDYQNTEAFF. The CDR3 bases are TGTGCCAGCAGTCCAGACTACCAGAACACTGAAGCTTTCTTT.

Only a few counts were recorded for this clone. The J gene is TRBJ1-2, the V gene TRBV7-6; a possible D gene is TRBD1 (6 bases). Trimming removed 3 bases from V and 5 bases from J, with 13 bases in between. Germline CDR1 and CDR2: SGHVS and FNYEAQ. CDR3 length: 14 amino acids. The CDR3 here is CASSLDRGGYGYTF. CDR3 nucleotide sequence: TGTGCCAGCAGCTTGGACCGAGGGGGGTATGGCTACACCTTC.

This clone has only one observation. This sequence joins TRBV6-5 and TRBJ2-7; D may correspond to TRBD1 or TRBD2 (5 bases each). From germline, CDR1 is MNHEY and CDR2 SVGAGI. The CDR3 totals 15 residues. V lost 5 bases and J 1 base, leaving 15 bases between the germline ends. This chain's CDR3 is CASSLFWDQSYEQYF. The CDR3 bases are TGTGCCAGCAGTCTCTTCTGGGACCAATCCTACGAGCAGTACTTC.

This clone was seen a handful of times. The CDR3 bases are TGTGCCAGCAGCGAACTAGCGGGAAGTCCCAATGAGCAGTTCTTC. This translates into CASSELAGSPNEQFF. V is TRBV6-5 and J is TRBJ2-1, with 10 bases that match TRBD2. The V gene end was trimmed by 6 bases and the J gene end by 6 bases; junction bases not matched to a gene: 8. Germline loops: CDR1 MNHEY, CDR2 SVGAGI. This CDR3 has 15 amino acids.

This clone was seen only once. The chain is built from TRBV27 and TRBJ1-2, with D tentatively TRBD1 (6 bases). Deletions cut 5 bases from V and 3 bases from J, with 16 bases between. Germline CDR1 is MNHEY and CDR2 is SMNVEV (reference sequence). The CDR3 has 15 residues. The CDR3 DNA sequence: TGTGCCAGCAGTCCCGGGACAACCGGCGACTATGGCTACACCTTC. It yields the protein CASSPGTTGDYGYTF.

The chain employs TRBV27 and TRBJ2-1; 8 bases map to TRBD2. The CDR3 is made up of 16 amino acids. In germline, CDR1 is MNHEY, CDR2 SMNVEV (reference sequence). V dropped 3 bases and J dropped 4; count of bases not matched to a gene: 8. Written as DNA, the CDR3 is TGTGCCAGCAGTTTGTCTAGCGGGTTAGATTACAATGAGCAGTTCTTC. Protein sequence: CASSLSSGLDYNEQFF.

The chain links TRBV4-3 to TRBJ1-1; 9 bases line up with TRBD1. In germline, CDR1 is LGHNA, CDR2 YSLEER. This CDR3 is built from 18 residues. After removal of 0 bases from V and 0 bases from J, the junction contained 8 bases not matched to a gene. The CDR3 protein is CASSQDLGTGLMNTEAFF. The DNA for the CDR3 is TGCGCCAGCAGCCAAGATCTCGGGACAGGGCTTATGAACACTGAAGCTTTCTTT.

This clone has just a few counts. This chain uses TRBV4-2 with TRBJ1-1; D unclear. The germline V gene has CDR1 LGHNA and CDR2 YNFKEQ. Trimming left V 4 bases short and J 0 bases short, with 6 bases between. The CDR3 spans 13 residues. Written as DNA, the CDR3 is TGTGCCAGCAGCCCAGGAATGAACACTGAAGCTTTCTTT. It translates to CASSPGMNTEAFF.

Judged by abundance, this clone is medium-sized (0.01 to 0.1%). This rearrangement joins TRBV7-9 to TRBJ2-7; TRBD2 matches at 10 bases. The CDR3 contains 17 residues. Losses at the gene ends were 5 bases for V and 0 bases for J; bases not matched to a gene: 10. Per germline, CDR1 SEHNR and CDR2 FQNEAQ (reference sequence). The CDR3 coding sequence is TGTGCCAGCAGCCCCGGTAGCGGGGGGTTAAGCTCCTACGAGCAGTACTTC. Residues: CASSPGSGGLSSYEQYF.

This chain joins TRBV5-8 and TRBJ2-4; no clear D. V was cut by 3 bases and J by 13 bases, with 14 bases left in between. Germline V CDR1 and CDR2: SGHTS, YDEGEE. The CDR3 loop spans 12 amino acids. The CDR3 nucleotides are TGTGCCAGCAGCTATCAAGGGCCCGCGCAGTACTTC. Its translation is CASSYQGPAQYF.

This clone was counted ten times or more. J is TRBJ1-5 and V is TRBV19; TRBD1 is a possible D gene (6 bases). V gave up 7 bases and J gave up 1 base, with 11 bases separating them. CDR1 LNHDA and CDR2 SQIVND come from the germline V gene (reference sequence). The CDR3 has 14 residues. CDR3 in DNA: TGTGCCAGTACCCCAGGGGAAAGCAATCAGCCCCAGCATTTT. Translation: CASTPGESNQPQHF.

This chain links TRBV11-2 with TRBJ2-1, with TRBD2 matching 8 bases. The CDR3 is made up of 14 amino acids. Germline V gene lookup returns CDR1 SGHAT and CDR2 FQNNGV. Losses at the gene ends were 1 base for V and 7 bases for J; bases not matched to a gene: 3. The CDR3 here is CASSLAGLGNEQFF. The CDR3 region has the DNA TGTGCCAGCAGCTTAGCGGGACTAGGTAATGAGCAGTTCTTC.

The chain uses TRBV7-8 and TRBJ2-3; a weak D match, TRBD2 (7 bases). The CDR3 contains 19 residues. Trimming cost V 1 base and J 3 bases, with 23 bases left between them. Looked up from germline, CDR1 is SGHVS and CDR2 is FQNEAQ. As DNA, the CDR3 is TGTGCCAGCAGCTTAGAGGGGGGATTGTCGGGCGGGAGTACAGATACGCAGTATTTT. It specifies CASSLEGGLSGGSTDTQYF.

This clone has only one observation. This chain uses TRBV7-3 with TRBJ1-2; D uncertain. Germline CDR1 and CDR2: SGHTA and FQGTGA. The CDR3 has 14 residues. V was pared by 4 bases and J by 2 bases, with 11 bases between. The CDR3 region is CASSSPGENYGYTF. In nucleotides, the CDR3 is TGTGCCAGCAGCTCCCCAGGCGAAAACTATGGCTACACCTTC.

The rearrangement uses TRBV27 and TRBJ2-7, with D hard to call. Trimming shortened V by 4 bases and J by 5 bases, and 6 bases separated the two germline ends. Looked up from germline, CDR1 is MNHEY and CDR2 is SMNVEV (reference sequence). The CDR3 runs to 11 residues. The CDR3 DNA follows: TGTGCCAGCAGTTATCACCACGAGCAGTACTTC. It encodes CASSYHHEQYF.

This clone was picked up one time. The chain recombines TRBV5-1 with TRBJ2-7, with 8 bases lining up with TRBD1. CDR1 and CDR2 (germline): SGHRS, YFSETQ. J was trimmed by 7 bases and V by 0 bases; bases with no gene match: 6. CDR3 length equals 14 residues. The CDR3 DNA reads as TGCGCCAGCAGCTTGGGACAGGGGCTCGGGGAGCAGTACTTC. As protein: CASSLGQGLGEQYF. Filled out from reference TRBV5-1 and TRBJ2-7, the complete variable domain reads KAGVTQTPRYLIKTRGQQVTLSCSPISGHRSVSWYQQTPGQGLQFLFEYFSETQRNKGNFPGRFSGRQFSNSRSEMNVSTLELGDSALYLCASSLGQGLGEQYFGPGTRLTVT.

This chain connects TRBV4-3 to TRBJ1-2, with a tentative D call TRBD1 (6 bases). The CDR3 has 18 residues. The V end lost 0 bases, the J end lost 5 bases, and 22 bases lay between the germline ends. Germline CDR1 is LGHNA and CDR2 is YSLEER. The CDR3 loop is CASSQDSFLSGGLYGYTF. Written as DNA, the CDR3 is TGCGCCAGCAGCCAAGATTCTTTCTTGTCCGGGGGCCTGTATGGCTACACCTTC.